A single sample gave rise to the 10 T cell receptor beta chains below, sequenced in a study of cytomegalovirus exposure and HLA in healthy donors. PCR involved 60 Vbeta and 13 Jbeta primers. Sequenced by immunoSEQ multiplex PCR; TCRdb stores in-frame clones only, minus some. The table has about 110,000 clones, roughly 69% seen once. The source material was PBMCs. These TCRs come from a man aged 45-60 years in good health and CMV-seropositive.

As to this clone: A read error may account for a junction end that differs from germline. The same CDR3 arises from other DNA sequences in this sample as well. The rearrangement joins TRBV7-3 to TRBJ1-6, with D tentatively TRBD1 (6 bases). In germline, CDR1 is SGHTA, CDR2 FQGTGA. This CDR3 has 15 amino acids. The CDR3 spells CASSLTTGKDSPLHF. CDR3 nucleotide sequence: TGTGCCAGCAGCCTAACAACAGGGAAAGATTCACCCCTCCACTTT.

Concerning this clone itself: A junction boundary mismatches the germline segment, possibly from a read error. The genes are TRBV7-2 and TRBJ2-7, with 7 nucleotides matching TRBD1. Germline V gene data show CDR1 as SGHTA and CDR2 as FQGNSA. This CDR3 has 14 amino acids. CDR3 protein: CASSSWTGGNERYF. CDR3 DNA: TGTGCCAGCAGCTCCTGGACAGGTGGGAACGAGCGGTACTTC.

The rearrangement links TRBV30 to TRBJ1-5, with D perhaps matching TRBD1 (6 bases). CDR1 is GTSNPN, CDR2 SVGIG, per germline (reference sequence). Trimming removed 5 bases from V and 7 bases from J, with 18 bases in between. This CDR3 region has 14 residues. The CDR3 sequence: CAWGAYTGSQPQHF. The DNA of the CDR3 is TGTGCCTGGGGGGCCTATACAGGGTCCCAGCCCCAGCATTTT. The full variable domain, with the rest looked up from reference TRBV30 and TRBJ1-5, is SQTIHQWPATLVQPVGSPLSLECTVEGTSNPNLYWYRQAAGRGLQLLFYSVGIGQISSEVPQNLSASRPQDRQFILSSKKLLLSDSGFYLCAWGAYTGSQPQHFGDGTRLSIL.

In this sample, this clone turned up a few times. CDR3 in DNA: TGCGCCAGCAGCTTGGCGGCCAGCGGCTATGGCTACACCTTC. Protein: CASSLAASGYGYTF. This chain uses TRBV5-1 with TRBJ1-2; D gene ambiguous. The germline V and J ends were trimmed by 0 bases and 4 bases, with 10 bases remaining between them. The CDR3 extends over 14 amino acids. The germline V gene has CDR1 SGHRS and CDR2 YFSETQ.

DNA for the CDR3: TGTGCCAGCAGCCCTACGGACAGCTACGAGCAGTACTTC. Translated: CASSPTDSYEQYF. The chain links TRBV5-6 to TRBJ2-7, with D tentatively TRBD1 (6 bases). The V and J ends lost 4 bases and 3 bases respectively, with 11 bases between them. This CDR3 contains 13 residues. CDR1 is SGHDT and CDR2 is YYEEEE in the germline V gene.

The gene calls are TRBV5-1 and TRBJ2-2; possible D gene TRBD2, 6 bases. V lost 5 bases, J lost 0 bases, and 14 bases lay in between. The CDR3 is 16 residues long. Per germline, CDR1 SGHRS and CDR2 YFSETQ. CDR3 protein: CASSDSGLSNTGELFF. CDR3 nucleotides: TGCGCCAGCAGTGATAGCGGACTCTCGAACACCGGGGAGCTGTTTTTT.

The chain has TRBV5-1 and TRBJ2-1; 7 bases agree with TRBD1. Germline values: CDR1 SGHRS, CDR2 YFSETQ. V shed 2 bases and J 6 bases; nucleotides not matched to a gene: 8. The CDR3 covers 15 residues. The CDR3 sequence: CASSFLAGGTNEQFF. The CDR3 region has the DNA TGCGCCAGCAGCTTCCTGGCAGGGGGAACCAATGAGCAGTTCTTC.

This clone was counted once. The chain combines TRBV13 with TRBJ2-1; D remains ambiguous. The V end lost 6 bases, the J end lost 4 bases, and 10 bases lay between the germline ends. CDR1 and CDR2 (germline): PRHDT, FYEKMQ (reference sequence). There are 13 residues in the CDR3. The CDR3: CASSTHLYNEQFF. CDR3 DNA: TGTGCCAGCAGTACTCATCTTTACAATGAGCAGTTCTTC.

The J gene is TRBJ2-2, the V gene TRBV27; unclear D gene. The germline V and J ends were trimmed by 5 bases and 5 bases, with 9 bases remaining between them. Germline lookup yields CDR1 MNHEY and CDR2 SMNVEV (reference sequence). The CDR3 runs to 13 residues. As DNA, the CDR3 is TGTGCCAGCAGTCACTCCGGGACCGGGGAGCTGTTTTTT. Translation: CASSHSGTGELFF.

This clone was detected once. This sequence joins TRBV19 and TRBJ2-1; the match to TRBD1 covers 7 bases. Germline CDR1 is LNHDA and CDR2 is SQIVND (reference sequence). Losses at the gene ends were 4 bases for V and 9 bases for J; bases not matched to a gene: 6. The CDR3 covers 13 residues. Written as DNA, the CDR3 is TGTGCCAGTAGTAGAGACAGGGATAGTGAGCAGTTCTTC. Translation: CASSRDRDSEQFF. Full variable domain (rest looked up from reference TRBV19 and TRBJ2-1): DGGITQSPKYLFRKEGQNVTLSCEQNLNHDAMYWYRQDPGQGLRLIYYSQIVNDFQKGDIAEGYSVSREKKESFPLTVTSAQKNPTAFYLCASSRDRDSEQFFGPGTRLTVL.